The 2 T cell receptor beta chains below come from one sample, sequenced in a study of graft-versus-host responses after intestinal transplantation. Data came from immunoSEQ multiplex PCR; TCRdb stores just in-frame clones and leaves some out. The table has 98,000 or so clones, around 88% seen once. The sample was PBMCs, taken 255 days after intestinal transplant. These receptors all stem from a human patient who received an intestinal transplant, so some T cells may come from the graft donor.

The rearrangement uses TRBV19 and TRBJ2-2; tentatively, D is TRBD2 (6 bases). The CDR3 is 16 residues long. V was clipped by 5 bases and J by 7 bases, with 20 bases between them. The germline gives CDR1 LNHDA, CDR2 SQIVND (reference sequence). CDR3: CASSVRDFWRFGELFF. CDR3 nucleotides: TGTGCCAGTAGTGTCCGGGACTTCTGGAGGTTCGGGGAGCTGTTTTTT. The whole variable domain, filled in from reference TRBV19 and TRBJ2-2, reads DGGITQSPKYLFRKEGQNVTLSCEQNLNHDAMYWYRQDPGQGLRLIYYSQIVNDFQKGDIAEGYSVSREKKESFPLTVTSAQKNPTAFYLCASSVRDFWRFGELFFGEGSRLTVL.

This clone was observed a handful of times. The chain is built from TRBV6-1 and TRBJ1-3, with D perhaps matching TRBD1 (5 bases). V shed 6 bases and J shed 4 bases, with 13 bases lying between them. This CDR3 is 14 amino acids long. The germline V gene has CDR1 MNHNS and CDR2 SASEGT. For the CDR3, the DNA is TGTGCCAGCAGGAGGGACCTGGCGGGAAACACCATATATTTT. Its translation: CASRRDLAGNTIYF.